These 24 T cell receptor beta chains share one sample of origin, sequenced in a study of T cells after yellow fever vaccination. Each CDR3 protein gets one entry after TCRdb re-called the 5' RACE reads with MiXCR. The sample holds hundreds of thousands of distinct CDR3 sequences, roughly 21% seen once. The sample here was PBMCs, taken 15 days after the yellow fever booster vaccination. The receptors derive from a man aged 25 to 40 who received the YFV17D yellow fever vaccine.

This chain links TRBV20-1 with TRBJ2-7; D unresolved. V lost 4 bases, J lost 3 bases, and 13 bases lay in between. CDR3 length: 13 amino acids. Looked up from germline, CDR1 is DFQATT and CDR2 is SNEGSKA (reference sequence). CDR3 loop: CSAKLRLGYEQYF. The CDR3 DNA follows: TGCAGTGCTAAGCTGAGGCTTGGCTACGAGCAGTACTTC.

The chain combines TRBV6-5 with TRBJ2-7; D call uncertain. The V gene's germline CDR1 is MNHEY and CDR2 SVGAGI. The CDR3 totals 14 residues. V lost 0 bases, J lost 6 bases, and 12 bases lay in between. In nucleotides, the CDR3 is TGTGCCAGCAGTTACTCGAGTCAGGCGAGCGAGCAGTACTTC. Encoded protein: CASSYSSQASEQYF.

This clonotype has at least ten counts. The chain is built from TRBV6-5 and TRBJ2-5, with 7 bases that match TRBD1. V gave up 0 bases and J gave up 4 bases; unmatched junction bases: 5. The germline gives CDR1 MNHEY, CDR2 SVGAGI. The CDR3 has 15 amino acids. The CDR3 here is CASSYSKGAGETQYF. The CDR3 DNA sequence: TGTGCCAGCAGTTACTCGAAGGGGGCTGGAGAGACCCAGTACTTC.

This clonotype has a handful of counts. V gene TRBV6-5 combines with J gene TRBJ2-7, with D tentatively TRBD1 or TRBD2 (6 bases each). V lost 7 bases and J 5 bases, leaving 18 bases between the germline ends. Germline values: CDR1 MNHEY, CDR2 SVGAGI. The CDR3 extends over 14 amino acids. The CDR3 loop is CASTADRRVHEQYF. The CDR3 DNA sequence: TGTGCCAGCACCGCTGACAGGAGGGTCCACGAGCAGTACTTC.

This clonotype was found once. The V call is TRBV28, the J call TRBJ2-7, with D perhaps TRBD1 (5 bases). V was cut by 7 bases and J by 2 bases, with 9 bases left in between. CDR1 MDHEN and CDR2 SYDVKM come from the germline V gene. This CDR3 is built from 12 residues. The CDR3 spells CASIGAAYEQYF. For the CDR3, the DNA is TGTGCCAGCATTGGGGCGGCCTACGAGCAGTACTTC.

This clonotype was observed a few times. The chain has TRBV20-1 and TRBJ1-1; TRBD1 agrees at 8 bases. This CDR3 contains 16 residues. V lost 0 bases and J lost 0; bases outside the gene matches: 6. The germline gives CDR1 DFQATT, CDR2 SNEGSKA (reference sequence). The CDR3 DNA sequence: TGCAGTGCTAGAGATCCGGGACAGGCCGTGAACACTGAAGCTTTCTTT. This encodes CSARDPGQAVNTEAFF.

The chain joins TRBV13 to TRBJ1-2, with 10 bases aligning to TRBD1. Germline CDR1 is PRHDT and CDR2 is FYEKMQ (reference sequence). This CDR3 has 22 residues. V shed 5 bases, J shed 0 bases, and the junction held 24 bases outside the gene matches. This CDR3 reads CASSPLRHIPGQGQRANYGYTF. CDR3 nucleotides: TGTGCCAGCAGCCCCCTTCGTCACATTCCGGGACAGGGGCAACGAGCTAACTATGGCTACACCTTC.

The gene calls are TRBV12-3 or TRBV12-4 and TRBJ2-7, with D unresolved. V lost 6 bases to trimming and J lost 5 bases, with 2 bases between them. The CDR3 contains 9 residues. The chain's CDR3 is CASRDEQYF. The CDR3 nucleotides read TGTGCCAGCAGGGACGAGCAGTACTTC.

This clonotype was detected a few times. This chain's CDR3 is CASSSRVSGANVLTF. DNA for the CDR3: TGTGCCAGCAGCTCTAGGGTATCTGGGGCCAACGTCCTGACTTTC. J is TRBJ2-6 and V is TRBV7-2; D gene ambiguous. This CDR3 contains 15 residues. Germline V lookup: CDR1 SGHTA, CDR2 FQGNSA. Trimming left V 4 bases short and J 1 base short, with 8 bases between. The full variable domain, with the rest looked up from reference TRBV7-2 and TRBJ2-6, is GAGVSQSPSNKVTEKGKDVELRCDPISGHTALYWYRQSLGQGLEFLIYFQGNSAPDKSGLPSDRFSAERTGGSVSTLTIQRTQQEDSAVYLCASSSRVSGANVLTFGAGSRLTVL.

This clonotype has a count of ten or more. The rearrangement links TRBV7-9 to TRBJ2-1; D may be TRBD1 (6 bases). Germline CDR1 is SEHNR and CDR2 is FQNEAQ (reference sequence). V lost 1 base and J lost 8, with 9 bases in between. CDR3 length: 13 residues. The CDR3 coding sequence is TGTGCCAGCAGCTTAGACCAGGGGTATGAGCAGTTCTTC. Translation gives CASSLDQGYEQFF.

The rearrangement links TRBV4-3 to TRBJ1-4; D gene uncertain. In germline, CDR1 is LGHNA, CDR2 YSLEER. V was pared by 0 bases and J by 4 bases, with 12 bases between. The CDR3 runs to 16 residues. The CDR3 loop reads CASSQDFEGFNEKLFF. As DNA, the CDR3 is TGCGCCAGCAGCCAAGATTTTGAGGGATTTAATGAAAAACTGTTTTTT.

In this sample, this clonotype turned up a few times. This chain uses TRBV20-1 with TRBJ2-7; D ambiguous. Trimming pared 6 bases from V and 4 bases from J, leaving 19 bases between. Germline V gene lookup returns CDR1 DFQATT and CDR2 SNEGSKA (reference sequence). CDR3 length equals 14 residues. CDR3 sequence (DNA): TGCAGTGCATCGAAGGGCTCGAGTACGTACGAGCAGTACTTC. It yields the protein CSASKGSSTYEQYF.

This clonotype has only a few counts. V usage is TRBV28 and J usage is TRBJ2-5; D may be TRBD2 (6 bases). The V gene's germline CDR1 is MDHEN and CDR2 SYDVKM. V was pared by 5 bases and J by 5 bases, with 18 bases between. This CDR3 has 15 amino acids. This CDR3 is CASSRRDAGSETQYF. In DNA, the CDR3 is TGTGCCAGCAGTCGCCGTGACGCGGGATCGGAGACCCAGTACTTC. The whole variable domain, filled in from reference TRBV28 and TRBJ2-5, reads DVKVTQSSRYLVKRTGEKVFLECVQDMDHENMFWYRQDPGLGLRLIYFSYDVKMKEKGDIPEGYSVSREKKERFSLILESASTNQTSMYLCASSRRDAGSETQYFGPGTRLLVL.

The chain is built from TRBV5-6 and TRBJ2-1, with D unclear. Trimming took off 4 bases at V and 0 bases at J, with 2 bases between the two ends. This CDR3 has 12 amino acids. Germline-derived CDR1 and CDR2 are SGHDT and YYEEEE. In DNA, the CDR3 is TGTGCCAGCAGCGCCTCCTACAATGAGCAGTTCTTC. Translation: CASSASYNEQFF.

V usage is TRBV7-6 and J usage is TRBJ2-2; D remains unclear. The CDR3 has 15 amino acids. CDR1 is SGHVS and CDR2 is FNYEAQ in the germline V gene. The V end lost 5 bases, the J end lost 5 bases, and 15 bases lay between the germline ends. This chain's CDR3 is CASSPPRLGTGELFF. The DNA for the CDR3 is TGTGCCAGCAGCCCACCGAGGCTTGGGACCGGGGAGCTGTTTTTT.

This clonotype came up a few times. The chain employs TRBV29-1 and TRBJ2-1; 7 bases match TRBD2. Germline trimming cut 3 bases from V and 1 base from J; bases unmatched to any gene: 6. Germline CDR1 is SQVTM and CDR2 is ANQGSEA. The CDR3 is 15 residues long. The CDR3 DNA follows: TGCAGCGTTGAGGGAGCGGGACTTTCCTACAATGAGCAGTTCTTC. Translation gives CSVEGAGLSYNEQFF.

CDR3 amino acids: CSARTALAEGSYEQYF. Here the CDR3 DNA reads TGCAGTGCTAGAACCGCACTAGCGGAGGGATCCTACGAGCAGTACTTC. This sequence joins TRBV20-1 and TRBJ2-7; 8 bases line up with TRBD2. The CDR3 runs to 16 residues. Germline V gene sequence: CDR1 DFQATT, CDR2 SNEGSKA (reference sequence). The ends lost 2 bases at V and 1 base at J; junction bases unmatched: 10.

This clonotype was detected a few times. V gene TRBV2 combines with J gene TRBJ2-2; D possibly corresponds to TRBD2 (6 bases). Germline V gene sequence: CDR1 SNHLY, CDR2 FYNNEI. CDR3 length: 15 residues. V lost 6 bases and J 1 base, leaving 12 bases between the germline ends. CDR3 protein: CASRGSSGNTGELFF. CDR3 DNA sequence: TGTGCCAGCAGGGGGAGTAGCGGGAACACCGGGGAGCTGTTTTTT. The whole variable domain, remainder taken from reference TRBV2 and TRBJ2-2, is EPEVTQTPSHQVTQMGQEVILRCVPISNHLYFYWYRQILGQKVEFLVSFYNNEISEKSEIFDDQFSVERPDGSNFTLKIRSTKLEDSAMYFCASRGSSGNTGELFFGEGSRLTVL.

A word on this clonotype: One end of the junction is discordant with germline, which a read error may explain. The V call is TRBV7-8, the J call TRBJ2-5, with TRBD2 matching 10 bases. CDR3 length: 13 residues. CDR1 SGHVS and CDR2 FQNEAQ come from the germline V gene. CDR3 sequence reads: CASRSSGSETKYF. The CDR3 region has the DNA TGTGCCAGCAGGTCTAGCGGGAGCGAGACCAAGTACTTC.

CDR3 sequence: CASSPRSRGYGELFF. In DNA, the CDR3 is TGTGCCAGCAGCCCACGGTCTAGAGGTTACGGGGAGCTGTTTTTT. V usage is TRBV7-2 and J usage is TRBJ2-2, with D hard to call. V shed 5 bases and J shed 7 bases, with 17 bases lying between them. Germline CDR1 SGHTA, CDR2 FQGNSA. This CDR3 is built from 15 residues.

This clonotype occurred a few times. J is TRBJ2-7 and V is TRBV29-1; a weak D match, TRBD2 (6 bases). V was clipped by 1 base and J by 5 bases, with 21 bases between them. CDR1 and CDR2 from the germline V gene are SQVTM and ANQGSEA. This CDR3 region has 16 residues. DNA of the CDR3: TGCAGCGTTGAAGCTGGGGTCGGGGGAGGCCCGGACGAGCAGTACTTC. Translated, it gives CSVEAGVGGGPDEQYF.

This clonotype was counted only a few times. The rearrangement links TRBV11-2 to TRBJ2-1; TRBD2 matches 13 bases. CDR1 and CDR2 (germline): SGHAT, FQNNGV. Unmatched junction bases numbered 6, after V lost 1 base and J lost 9 bases. This CDR3 contains 16 residues. CDR3 nucleotides: TGTGCCAGCAGCTTAGCCGGGACTAGCGGGAAGGTTGAGCAGTTCTTC. It specifies CASSLAGTSGKVEQFF.

The chain recombines TRBV18 with TRBJ2-3, with D maybe TRBD2 (6 bases). The germline V gene encodes CDR1 KGHSH and CDR2 LQKENI. V lost 0 bases and J lost 6, with 13 bases in between. This CDR3 is built from 15 residues. CDR3 sequence reads: CASSPPPLASDTQYF. In nucleotides, the CDR3 is TGTGCCAGCTCACCACCGCCACTAGCCAGTGATACGCAGTATTTT.

V and J are TRBV18 and TRBJ2-1; D not certain. The CDR3 sequence is 15 residues long. The ends were cut back, 3 bases at V and 5 bases at J, with 14 bases in the middle. Germline V lookup: CDR1 KGHSH, CDR2 LQKENI. CDR3 protein: CASSPLRSVNNEQFF. The CDR3 DNA is TGTGCCAGCTCACCTTTGCGGTCGGTCAACAATGAGCAGTTCTTC.